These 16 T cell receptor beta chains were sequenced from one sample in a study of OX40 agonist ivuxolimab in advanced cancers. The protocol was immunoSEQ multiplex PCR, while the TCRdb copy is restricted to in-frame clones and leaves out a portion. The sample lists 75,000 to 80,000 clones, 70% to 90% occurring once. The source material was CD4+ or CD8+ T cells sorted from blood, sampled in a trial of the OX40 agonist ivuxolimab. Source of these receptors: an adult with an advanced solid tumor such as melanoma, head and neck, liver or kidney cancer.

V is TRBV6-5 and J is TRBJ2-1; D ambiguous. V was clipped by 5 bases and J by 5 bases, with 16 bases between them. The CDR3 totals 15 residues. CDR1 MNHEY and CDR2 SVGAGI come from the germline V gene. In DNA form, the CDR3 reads TGTGCCAGCAGTGGCCCCGGGCGAAGGCACAATGAGCAGTTCTTC. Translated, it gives CASSGPGRRHNEQFF.

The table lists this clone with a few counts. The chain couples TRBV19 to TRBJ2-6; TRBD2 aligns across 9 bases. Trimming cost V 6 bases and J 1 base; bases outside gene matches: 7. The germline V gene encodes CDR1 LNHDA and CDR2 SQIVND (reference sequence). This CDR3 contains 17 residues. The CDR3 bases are TGTGCCAGTAGGTCGAGCGGGGGGAATTCTGGGGCCAACGTCCTGACTTTC. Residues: CASRSSGGNSGANVLTF.

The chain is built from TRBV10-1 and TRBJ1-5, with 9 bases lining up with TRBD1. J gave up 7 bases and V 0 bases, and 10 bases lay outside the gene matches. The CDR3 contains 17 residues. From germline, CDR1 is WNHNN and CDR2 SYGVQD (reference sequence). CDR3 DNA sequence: TGCGCCAGCAGTGAGTCTTACAGGGGGCATTGGTGGCAGCCCCAGCATTTT. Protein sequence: CASSESYRGHWWQPQHF.

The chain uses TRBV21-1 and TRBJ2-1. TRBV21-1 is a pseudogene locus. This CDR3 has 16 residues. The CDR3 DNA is TGTGCCAGCAGAGAATGGCTACACCATTCCGACAATGAGCAGTTCTTC. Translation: CASREWLHHSDNEQFF.

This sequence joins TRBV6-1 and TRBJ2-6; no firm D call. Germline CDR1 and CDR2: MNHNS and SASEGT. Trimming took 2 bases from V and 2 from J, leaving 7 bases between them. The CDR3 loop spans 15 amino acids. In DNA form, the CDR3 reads TGTGCCAGCAGTGAACAGGCGACTGGGGCCAACGTCCTGACTTTC. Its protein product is CASSEQATGANVLTF.

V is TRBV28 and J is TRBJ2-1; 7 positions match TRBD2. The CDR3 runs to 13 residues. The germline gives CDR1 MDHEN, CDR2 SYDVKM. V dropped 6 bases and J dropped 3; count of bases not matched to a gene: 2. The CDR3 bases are TGTGCCAGCAGATCTAGCGGCTACAATGAGCAGTTCTTC. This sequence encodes CASRSSGYNEQFF.

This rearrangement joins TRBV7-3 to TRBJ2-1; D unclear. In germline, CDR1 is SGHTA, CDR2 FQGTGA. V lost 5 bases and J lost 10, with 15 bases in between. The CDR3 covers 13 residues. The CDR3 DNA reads TGTGCCAGCAGCCCCCAAAATGACCCCGAGCAGTTCTTC. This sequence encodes CASSPQNDPEQFF.

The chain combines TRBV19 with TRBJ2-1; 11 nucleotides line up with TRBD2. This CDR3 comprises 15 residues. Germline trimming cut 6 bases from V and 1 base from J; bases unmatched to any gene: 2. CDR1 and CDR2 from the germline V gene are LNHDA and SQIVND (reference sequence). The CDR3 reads CASSRLAGSYNEQFF. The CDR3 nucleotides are TGTGCCAGTAGCCGACTAGCGGGGTCCTACAATGAGCAGTTCTTC.

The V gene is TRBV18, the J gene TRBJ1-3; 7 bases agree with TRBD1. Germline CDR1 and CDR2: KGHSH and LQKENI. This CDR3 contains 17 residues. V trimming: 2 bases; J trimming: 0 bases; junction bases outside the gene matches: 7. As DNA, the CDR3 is TGTGCCAGCTCACCAAGAGGGGGCATGTACTCTGGAAACACCATATATTTT. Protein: CASSPRGGMYSGNTIYF.

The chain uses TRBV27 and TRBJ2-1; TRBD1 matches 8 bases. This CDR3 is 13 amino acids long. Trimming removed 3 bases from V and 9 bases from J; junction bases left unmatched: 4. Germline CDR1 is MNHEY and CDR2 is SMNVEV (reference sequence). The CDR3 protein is CASSFTGGFEQFF. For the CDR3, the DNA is TGTGCCAGCAGTTTTACAGGGGGGTTTGAGCAGTTCTTC.

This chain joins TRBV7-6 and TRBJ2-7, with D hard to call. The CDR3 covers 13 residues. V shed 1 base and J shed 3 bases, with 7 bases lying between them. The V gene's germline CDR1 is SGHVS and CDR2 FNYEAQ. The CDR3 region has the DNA TGTGCCAGCAGCTTAGTAGCTGGCTACGAGCAGTACTTC. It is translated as CASSLVAGYEQYF.

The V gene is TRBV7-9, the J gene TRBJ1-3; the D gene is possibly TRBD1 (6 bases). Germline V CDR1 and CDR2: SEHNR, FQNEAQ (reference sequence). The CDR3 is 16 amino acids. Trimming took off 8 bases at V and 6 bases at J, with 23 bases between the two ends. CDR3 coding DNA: TGTGCCAGCCATCCGGGACACATTAACTATGAAAACACCATATATTTT. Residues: CASHPGHINYENTIYF.

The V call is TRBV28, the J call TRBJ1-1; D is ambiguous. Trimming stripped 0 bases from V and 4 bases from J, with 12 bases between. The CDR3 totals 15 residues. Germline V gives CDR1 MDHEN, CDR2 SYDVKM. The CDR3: CASSLWGSEGTEAFF. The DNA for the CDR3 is TGTGCCAGCAGTTTATGGGGCAGTGAGGGCACTGAAGCTTTCTTT.

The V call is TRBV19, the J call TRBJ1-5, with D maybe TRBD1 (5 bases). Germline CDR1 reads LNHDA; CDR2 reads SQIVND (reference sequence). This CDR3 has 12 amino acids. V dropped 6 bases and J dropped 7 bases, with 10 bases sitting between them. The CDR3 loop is CASRRGDQPQHF. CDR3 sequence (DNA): TGTGCCAGTAGGCGGGGGGACCAGCCCCAGCATTTT.

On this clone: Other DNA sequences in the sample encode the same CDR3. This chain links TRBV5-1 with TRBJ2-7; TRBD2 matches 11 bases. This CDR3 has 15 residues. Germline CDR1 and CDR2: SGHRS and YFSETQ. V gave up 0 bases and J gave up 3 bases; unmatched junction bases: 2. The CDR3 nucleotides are TGCGCCAGCAGCTTGGACACTAGCGGGAGCTACGAGCAGTACTTC. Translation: CASSLDTSGSYEQYF.

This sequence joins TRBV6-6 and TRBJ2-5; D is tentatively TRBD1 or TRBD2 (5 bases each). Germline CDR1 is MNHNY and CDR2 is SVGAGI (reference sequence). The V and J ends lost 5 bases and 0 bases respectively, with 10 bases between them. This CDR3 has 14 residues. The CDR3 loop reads CASSDWDHQETQYF. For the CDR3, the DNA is TGTGCCAGCAGTGACTGGGACCACCAAGAGACCCAGTACTTC.